This T cell receptor (beta chain) was identified during a study of blood T cell repertoires in COVID-19. The wider study: Acute and convalescent COVID-19 samples came from the United States, Italy and Spain. Nucleic acid was either cDNA or gDNA, and it came from T cells, B-cell-depleted T cells, or PBMCs.

Original processing methods: Estimation of nucleated cell counts relied on the amplification of reference gene primers. Assay used: immunoSEQ multiplex PCR; TCRdb lists only in-frame clones, some missing. The V and J calls and clone size come from that table; D and trimming were worked out from the DNA. In the table there are about 280,000 clones, roughly 90% of which are singletons. This clonotype was sampled from a woman aged 25 to 45 with active or convalescent COVID-19. The specimen was peripheral blood.

The CDR3, as DNA: TGTGCCATCAGTGTTACAGGGGACACTGAAGCTTTCTTT. Its translation: CAISVTGDTEAFF. The chain carries TRBV10-3 and TRBJ1-1; the match to TRBD1 covers 7 bases. Germline lookup yields CDR1 ENHRY and CDR2 SYGVKD. V dropped 4 bases and J dropped 3; count of bases not matched to a gene: 2. CDR3 size: 13 residues.